This T cell receptor (beta chain) was identified during a study of neoadjuvant anti-PD-1 for oral cavity cancer. As for the study in general: Patients without progression received a fourth nivolumab dose around day 43, then surgical resection on days 50-56. Study-wide results and caveats: Post-nivolumab, blood T cell clonality was significantly elevated in non-responders. Only a few patients per response group were TCR-analyzed; validation needed.

The time point is: after neoadjuvant nivolumab, at surgical resection. PBMCs were not maintained or expanded in culture before analysis. With regard to this clone: Antigen unknown.

Sequenced by immunoSEQ multiplex PCR; TCRdb stores in-frame clones only, minus some. The sample yields around 70,000 clones, around 84% seen once. The TCR originated in a person between 40 and 85 years old with oral cavity squamous cell carcinoma. The sequenced sample was PBMCs, obtained after nivolumab (anti-PD-1) treatment.

CDR3 region: CASSYSWTRANNEQFF. The CDR3 DNA sequence: TGTGCCAGCAGTTACTCTTGGACTAGAGCCAACAATGAGCAGTTCTTC. The chain is built from TRBV6-5 and TRBJ2-1; TRBD2 matches at 7 bases. Germline CDR1 reads MNHEY; CDR2 reads SVGAGI. The CDR3 covers 16 residues. With V trimmed by 0 bases and J by 5 bases, 7 bases remained unmatched.